This T cell receptor (beta chain) was documented in a study of sequential checkpoint blockade in melanoma. Treatment described: randomized to nivolumab then ipilimumab (arm A) or the reverse (arm B). This clone was seen just once. Profiled with immunoSEQ multiplex PCR; TCRdb holds only in-frame clones, not every one. The sample yields about 21,000 clones, around 80% seen once. The sequenced sample was CD8+ T cells sorted from blood (inferred from file names), obtained from a patient given nivolumab and ipilimumab in sequence. This TCR derives from a human donor with melanoma.

For the CDR3, the DNA is TGTGCCAGCAGTTACGGTATGAGACAGGGATCCTACGAGCAGTACTTC. It codes for CASSYGMRQGSYEQYF. The chain employs TRBV6-5 and TRBJ2-7; TRBD1 matches at 7 bases. Germline CDR1 is MNHEY and CDR2 is SVGAGI. The CDR3 is 16 amino acids. After removal of 2 bases from V and 1 base from J, the junction contained 8 bases not matched to a gene.